This TCR beta chain was identified in a study of control samples from healthy donors and cancer patients. CDR3 length: 13 amino acids. Between the trimmed V and J ends, which lost 3 bases and 3 bases, there was a span of 8 bases. Germline V gene lookup returns CDR1 SQVTM and CDR2 ANQGSEA. TCRdb keeps only in-frame clones here, not all; method: immunoSEQ multiplex PCR. This sample has just under 75,000 clones; approximately 84% occur once, and the top ten carry 3% to 4.5%. The rearrangement joins TRBV29-1 to TRBJ1-4; unclear D gene. Specimen: blood. This TCR derives from a woman in her fifties or sixties in good health. This CDR3 reads CSVEWQSNEKLFF. The DNA for the CDR3 is TGCAGCGTTGAGTGGCAGTCTAATGAAAAACTGTTTTTT.